The clone carrying this T cell receptor (beta chain) was seen repeatedly, ten times or more. What it recognizes is unknown. Alongside a J-beta primer mix, a sample-barcoded 5' primer served in a second PCR lasting about 6 to 12 cycles. TCRdb used MiXCR to reprocess the 5' RACE reads, holding one entry per CDR3 protein. Of about 720,000 distinct CDR3 sequences in the sample, roughly 20% were seen once. The entry originates in a study of blood T cells in healthy people across ages. Study results and limitations: Diversity estimated from one million T cells was considered an underestimate. Higher diversity, along with more naive CD4+ cells, distinguished long-lived donors from aged donors.

Drawing of peripheral blood yielded about 9.6 milliliters from each donor. The sample taken for sequencing was blood. This clonotype was obtained from a man in his 70s in good health.

The CDR3 bases are TGCGCCAGCAGCCCTAGCGGGAGTCTGCATGAGCAGTTCTTC. Translation gives CASSPSGSLHEQFF. V is TRBV5-1 and J is TRBJ2-1, with 10 bases fitting TRBD2. Germline trimming cut 4 bases from V and 8 bases from J; bases unmatched to any gene: 6. Germline V lookup: CDR1 SGHRS, CDR2 YFSETQ. The CDR3 is made up of 14 amino acids.